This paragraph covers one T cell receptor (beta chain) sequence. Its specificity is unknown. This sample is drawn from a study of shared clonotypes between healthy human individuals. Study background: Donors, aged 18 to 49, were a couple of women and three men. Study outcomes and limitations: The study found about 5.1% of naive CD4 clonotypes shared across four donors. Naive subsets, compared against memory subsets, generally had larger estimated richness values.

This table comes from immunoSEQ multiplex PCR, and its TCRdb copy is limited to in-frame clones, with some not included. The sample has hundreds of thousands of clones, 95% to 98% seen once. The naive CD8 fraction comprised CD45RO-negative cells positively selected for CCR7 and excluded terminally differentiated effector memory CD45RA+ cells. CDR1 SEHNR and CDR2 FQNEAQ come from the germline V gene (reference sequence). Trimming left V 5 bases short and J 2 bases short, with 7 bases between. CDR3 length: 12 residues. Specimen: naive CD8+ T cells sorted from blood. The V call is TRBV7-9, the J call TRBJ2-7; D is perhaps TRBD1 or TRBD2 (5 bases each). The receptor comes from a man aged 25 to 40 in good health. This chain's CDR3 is CASSGGTYEQYF. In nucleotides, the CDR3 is TGTGCCAGCAGCGGGGGAACCTACGAGCAGTACTTC.